This record covers a single TCR beta chain. The sample comes from a study of T-cell reconstitution after alpha-beta-depleted transplantation in children. Germline values: CDR1 MNHEY, CDR2 SVGAGI. The CDR3 consists of 17 residues. With 1 base removed from V and 7 bases from J, the gap between germline ends came to 19 bases. A library of TCRbeta sequences, prepared with unique molecular identifiers, was generated. TCRdb analysed the PCR reads with MiXCR anew, one entry per CDR3 protein. The repertoire holds approximately 590,000 distinct CDR3 sequences, with over 9.5% as singletons. This sequence joins TRBV6-5 and TRBJ1-4, with a weak D call TRBD1 (6 bases). The receptor was isolated from a human donor who donated a stem cell graft to a child with acute myeloid leukemia. Sequenced here: PBMCs from the stem cell graft donor, sampled from the stem cell graft. The CDR3 nucleotides read TGTGCCAGCAGTTACTTACACGGGACATCACAACCTGAAAAACTGTTTTTT. It translates to CASSYLHGTSQPEKLFF.